This T cell receptor beta chain was found in a study of early T cells in non-severe SARS-CoV-2 infection. Study background: Sequencing input comprised bulk RNA from unsorted whole blood; chain pairing was not available.

The V gene's germline CDR1 is SGHTS and CDR2 YDEGEE. This CDR3 region has 16 residues. J was trimmed by 10 bases and V by 0 bases; bases with no gene match: 13. Points from the study as a whole: Reliance on VDJdb matching favored anti-spike CD8 responses; private and CD4 specificities were missed.

Individual cDNA molecules carried attached unique molecular identifiers. TCRdb re-analysed the 5' RACE reads in MiXCR, keeping a single row per CDR3 protein. Among tens of thousands of distinct CDR3 sequences listed, about 10% were seen once. This clonotype appeared many times. What it binds is unknown. The source is an adult who was a healthcare worker with PCR-confirmed SARS-CoV-2 infection or an uninfected control (not recorded which). The chain combines TRBV5-8 with TRBJ2-1; 7 nucleotides agree with TRBD2. Sequencing was carried out using whole blood. CDR3 sequence (DNA): TGTGCCAGCAGCTTGGCCATCGGCGGGAGTTATAGAGAGCAGTTCTTC. As protein: CASSLAIGGSYREQFF.